This TCR beta chain originates from a study of radiotherapy plus CTLA-4 blockade in lung cancer. Measured with immunoSEQ multiplex PCR; TCRdb has only the in-frame clones, and not every one. The table has roughly 120,000 clones, 78% seen once. This CDR3 is 14 amino acids long. Per the germline V gene, CDR1 is LNHDA and CDR2 is SQIVND (reference sequence). The V and J ends lost 6 bases and 5 bases, in that order; junction bases with no gene match: 7. The rearrangement uses TRBV19 and TRBJ1-1; 9 bases fit TRBD1. The sample here was peripheral blood, taken from a patient treated with radiotherapy plus ipilimumab. The sequence derives from a human donor with non-small cell lung cancer who had a partial response to radiotherapy plus ipilimumab. In nucleotides, the CDR3 is TGTGCCAGTAGGGACCCACAGGGGGCGACTGAAGCTTTCTTT. Translating it yields CASRDPQGATEAFF.